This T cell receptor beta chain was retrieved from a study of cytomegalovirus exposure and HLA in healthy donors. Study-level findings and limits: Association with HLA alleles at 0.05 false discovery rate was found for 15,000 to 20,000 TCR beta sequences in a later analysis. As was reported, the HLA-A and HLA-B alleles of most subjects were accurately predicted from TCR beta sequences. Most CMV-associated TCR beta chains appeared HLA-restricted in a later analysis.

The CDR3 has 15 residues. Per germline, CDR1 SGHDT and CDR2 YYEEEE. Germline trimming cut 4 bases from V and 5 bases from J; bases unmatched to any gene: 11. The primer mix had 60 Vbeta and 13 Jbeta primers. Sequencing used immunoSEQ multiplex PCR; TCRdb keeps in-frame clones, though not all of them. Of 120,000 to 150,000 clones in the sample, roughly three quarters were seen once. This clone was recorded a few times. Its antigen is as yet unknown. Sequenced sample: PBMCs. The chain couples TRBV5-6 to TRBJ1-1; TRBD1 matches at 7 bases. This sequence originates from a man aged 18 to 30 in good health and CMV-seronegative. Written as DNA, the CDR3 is TGTGCCAGCAGCCCAAGGACAGGAGGAATGACTGAAGCTTTCTTT. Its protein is CASSPRTGGMTEAFF.